Described below is a single T cell receptor beta chain sequence and its context. Its antigen is unidentified. The length of the CDR3 is 15 residues. Germline assignment: CDR1 SGHTA and CDR2 FQGNSA. Germline trimming cut 6 bases from V and 2 bases from J; bases unmatched to any gene: 4. This sample was taken from a study of T-cell memory formation after mild COVID-19. One entry per CDR3 protein, called by TCRdb with MiXCR from the 5' RACE reads. The repertoire consists of around 390,000 distinct CDR3 sequences, with about 17% occurring once and the leading ten covering roughly 21%. Study observations and caveats: Contracting clones, day 15 to 85, had balanced CD4/CD8, and later expanders favored CD4+. For contracting clones, CD4+ ones sat mainly in CM and EM, CD8+ in EMRA.

The chain carries TRBV7-2 and TRBJ2-2, with TRBD1 matching over 9 bases. The sample was PBMCs or a T cell subset sorted from them (not recorded which). The receptor was derived from a man in his late teens or twenties who had mild COVID-19 (a few samples of this study predate the infection). Cell type and time point are not known. DNA for the CDR3: TGTGCCAGCAGTTGGACAGGGGCTAACACCGGGGAGCTGTTTTTT. It encodes CASSWTGANTGELFF.